The clone carrying this T cell receptor beta chain came up a few times. Its target is not known. The sample originates from a study of identical twins. This CDR3 spans 19 amino acids. Germline V lookup: CDR1 MGHRA, CDR2 YSYEKL. With 0 bases clipped from V and 8 bases from J, the junction kept 11 bases outside the gene matches. Whole-study findings and limits: Abundant beta clonotypes from cord blood bore fewer insertions; memory repertoires lacked this pattern.

TCRdb independently ran MiXCR on the 5' RACE reads; one entry per CDR3 protein. The sample shows 1.5 million to 2 million distinct CDR3 sequences, less than 40% of them seen only once. Specimen: cord blood. This clonotype was sampled from a newborn girl in good health. The V gene is TRBV4-1, the J gene TRBJ2-4; 15 positions agree with TRBD2. Here the CDR3 reads CASSQEAWRTSGRADIQYF. For the CDR3, the DNA is TGCGCCAGCAGCCAAGAAGCATGGCGGACTAGCGGGAGGGCGGACATTCAGTACTTC.